These 25 T cell receptor beta chains were all obtained from the same sample, sequenced in a study of cytomegalovirus exposure and HLA in healthy donors (TCRdb year 2017). The library came from the immunoSEQ multiplex PCR assay. For the multiplex PCR, a mixture combining 60 forward primers for TCR Vbeta segments and 13 reverse primers for TCR Jbeta segments was used. The table comes from immuneACCESS by way of TCRdb, which keeps in-frame sequences with V and J called. Part of the clones is missing from these tables; in studies checked, under half for an unresolved V gene and the rest for unknown reasons. This sample gives about 140,000 clones in total; approximately 87% of them show up just once. Jointly, the top ten make up more than 4% of the sample. The sample was PBMCs. These receptors all stem from a woman aged 25 to 39 in good health and CMV-seronegative.

This clone is a singleton in its sample. The V call is TRBV7-3, the J call TRBJ1-2; TRBD1 is a possible D gene (6 bases). The ends were cut back, 0 bases at V and 2 bases at J, with 16 bases in the middle. Looked up from germline, CDR1 is SGHTA and CDR2 is FQGTGA. The CDR3 sequence is 17 residues long. The CDR3 nucleotides read TGTGCCAGCAGCTTAACAGGGGCCCCGGGACAAAACTATGGCTACACCTTC. This encodes CASSLTGAPGQNYGYTF.

The chain joins TRBV11-1 to TRBJ2-1, with 9 bases fitting TRBD2. This CDR3 has 15 residues. The ends lost 2 bases at V and 8 bases at J; junction bases unmatched: 7. The V gene's germline CDR1 is SGHAT and CDR2 FQDESV (reference sequence). CDR3 protein: CASSLRGRGSYEQFF. The CDR3 nucleotides read TGTGCCAGCAGCTTACGCGGGAGGGGCAGCTATGAGCAGTTCTTC.

V usage is TRBV27 and J usage is TRBJ2-7; 14 nucleotides agree with TRBD2. The CDR3 runs 16 residues. The junction had 6 bases not matched to a gene; V was cut back by 2 bases and J by 6 bases. Germline CDR1 MNHEY, CDR2 SMNVEV (reference sequence). The CDR3 loop is CASSLEGLAGGLEQYF. The CDR3 region has the DNA TGTGCCAGCAGTTTAGAAGGACTAGCGGGAGGTCTCGAGCAGTACTTC.

In DNA form, the CDR3 reads TGTGCCAGCAGCTTAGGGGGGACAGGGCGTGAAAAACTGTTTTTT. Translated, it gives CASSLGGTGREKLFF. The chain employs TRBV7-9 and TRBJ1-4, with 9 bases fitting TRBD1. Trimming at V came to 1 base and at J to 7 bases, leaving 4 bases not matched to a gene. CDR1 and CDR2 (germline): SEHNR, FQNEAQ (reference sequence). The CDR3 extends over 15 amino acids. The variable domain in full, with the rest retrieved from reference TRBV7-9 and TRBJ1-4, is DTGVSQNPRHKITKRGQNVTFRCDPISEHNRLYWYRQTLGQGPEFLTYFQNEAQLEKSRLLSDRFSAERPKGSFSTLEIQRTEQGDSAMYLCASSLGGTGREKLFFGSGTQLSVL.

V and J are TRBV5-6 and TRBJ2-1; 8 nucleotides agree with TRBD2. Germline CDR1 is SGHDT and CDR2 is YYEEEE. CDR3 size: 15 residues. The V and J ends lost 8 bases and 0 bases, in that order; junction bases with no gene match: 7. In nucleotides, the CDR3 is TGTGCCAGTAGCCCACGGGGGGGCTCCTACAATGAGCAGTTCTTC. This sequence encodes CASSPRGGSYNEQFF. Supplemented by reference TRBV5-6 and TRBJ2-1, the full variable domain reads DAGVTQSPTHLIKTRGQQVTLRCSPKSGHDTVSWYQQALGQGPQFIFQYYEEEERQRGNFPDRFSGHQFPNYSSELNVNALLLGDSALYLCASSPRGGSYNEQFFGPGTRLTVL.

The chain is built from TRBV4-1 and TRBJ2-5; D is ambiguous. The DNA end lines up better with TRBJ2-7; the J call may be wrong. The V gene's germline CDR1 is MGHRA and CDR2 YSYEKL. The CDR3 covers 15 residues. DNA for the CDR3: TGCGCCAGCAGCCAAGATCCATCGGTGGACTACGAGCAGTACTTC. Translated: CASSQDPSVDYEQYF.

This clone was detected only a few times. This chain uses TRBV27 with TRBJ1-1; D unclear. The CDR3 is 14 amino acids. Germline-derived CDR1 and CDR2 are MNHEY and SMNVEV (reference sequence). The ends were cut back, 2 bases at V and 5 bases at J, with 12 bases in the middle. This chain's CDR3 is CASSLKRESTEAFF. In DNA, the CDR3 is TGTGCCAGCAGTTTAAAACGGGAGAGTACTGAAGCTTTCTTT.

The gene calls are TRBV7-9 and TRBJ2-5; 13 positions agree with TRBD2. Germline V gene lookup returns CDR1 SEHNR and CDR2 FQNEAQ (reference sequence). V shed 0 bases, J shed 5 bases, and the junction held 6 bases outside the gene matches. CDR3 length: 17 residues. The CDR3 spells CASSLAGLAGVRETQYF. CDR3 DNA: TGTGCCAGCAGCTTAGCCGGACTAGCGGGAGTCAGGGAGACCCAGTACTTC.

This clone was seen ten or more times. The chain is built from TRBV11-2 and TRBJ2-6; perhaps TRBD1 as D (5 bases). Germline CDR1 is SGHAT and CDR2 is FQNNGV. The V gene lost 3 bases and the J gene lost 2 bases, with 11 bases spanning the gap. The CDR3 totals 16 residues. DNA of the CDR3: TGTGCCAGCAGCTTCCTTCAGGGTACTGGGGCCAACGTCCTGACTTTC. Its translation: CASSFLQGTGANVLTF. Supplemented by reference TRBV11-2 and TRBJ2-6, the full variable domain reads EAGVAQSPRYKIIEKRQSVAFWCNPISGHATLYWYQQILGQGPKLLIQFQNNGVVDDSQLPKDRFSAERLKGVDSTLKIQPAKLEDSAVYLCASSFLQGTGANVLTFGAGSRLTVL.

The chain links TRBV19 to TRBJ2-2; 9 bases align to TRBD2. The CDR3 spans 15 residues. The J segment lost 3 bases and the V segment lost 5 bases, leaving 4 bases of the junction unmatched. Germline CDR1 LNHDA, CDR2 SQIVND (reference sequence). CDR3 residues: CASSARGGDTGELFF. CDR3 nucleotide sequence: TGTGCCAGTAGTGCGCGGGGGGGCGACACCGGGGAGCTGTTTTTT.

The V call is TRBV14, the J call TRBJ1-1, with 7 positions matching TRBD1. The CDR3 contains 17 residues. J was trimmed by 3 bases and V by 0 bases; bases with no gene match: 10. Germline V gene lookup returns CDR1 SGHDN and CDR2 FVKESK. The CDR3 sequence is CASSQEAYRGQDTEAFF. DNA of the CDR3: TGTGCCAGCAGCCAAGAGGCCTATAGGGGGCAGGACACTGAAGCTTTCTTT.

CDR3: CASSLLDRGPTEAFF. The CDR3 coding sequence is TGTGCCAGCTCACTCCTAGACAGGGGGCCCACTGAAGCTTTCTTT. The genes are TRBV18 and TRBJ1-1; 10 bases map to TRBD1. V shed 4 bases and J 4 bases; nucleotides not matched to a gene: 6. This CDR3 contains 15 residues. The germline CDR1 and CDR2 sequences are KGHSH and LQKENI.

This clone was observed once. V is TRBV7-6 and J is TRBJ1-1; the match to TRBD1 covers 7 bases. This CDR3 comprises 15 residues. The germline V gene encodes CDR1 SGHVS and CDR2 FNYEAQ. With 3 bases clipped from V and 3 bases from J, the junction kept 7 bases outside the gene matches. As DNA, the CDR3 is TGTGCCAGCAGCTTTCCTATTACAGGGGACACTGAAGCTTTCTTT. Translation: CASSFPITGDTEAFF.

The genes are TRBV6-5 and TRBJ1-1, with 9 bases identical to TRBD1. The CDR3 spans 13 residues. Germline loops: CDR1 MNHEY, CDR2 SVGAGI. Trimming took 8 bases from V and 4 from J; bases not matched to a gene: 5. CDR3 protein: CASGTGRVTEAFF. The CDR3 coding sequence is TGTGCCAGCGGGACAGGGCGAGTCACTGAAGCTTTCTTT.

The V gene is TRBV5-1, the J gene TRBJ1-1; D possibly corresponds to TRBD1 (5 bases). This CDR3 contains 17 residues. Deletions cut 2 bases from V and 1 base from J, with 18 bases between. In germline, CDR1 is SGHRS, CDR2 YFSETQ. CDR3 sequence (DNA): TGCGCCAGCAGCTTTGGGGGGACCCCTACTGCGAACACTGAAGCTTTCTTT. Protein product: CASSFGGTPTANTEAFF. Using reference TRBV5-1 and TRBJ1-1 for the parts outside the CDR3, the full variable domain is KAGVTQTPRYLIKTRGQQVTLSCSPISGHRSVSWYQQTPGQGLQFLFEYFSETQRNKGNFPGRFSGRQFSNSRSEMNVSTLELGDSALYLCASSFGGTPTANTEAFFGQGTRLTVV.

The chain joins TRBV19 to TRBJ2-7, with TRBD1 matching 10 bases. J gave up 6 bases and V 3 bases, and 5 bases lay outside the gene matches. The CDR3 contains 14 residues. From germline, CDR1 is LNHDA and CDR2 SQIVND (reference sequence). The CDR3 loop is CASSIRDRGSEQYF. CDR3 nucleotides: TGTGCCAGTAGTATTCGGGACAGGGGTTCCGAGCAGTACTTC.

The J gene is TRBJ2-1, the V gene TRBV28; TRBD2 aligns across 14 bases. Germline-derived CDR1 and CDR2 are MDHEN and SYDVKM. This CDR3 is 16 amino acids long. After removal of 4 bases from V and 10 bases from J, the junction contained 9 bases not matched to a gene. This chain's CDR3 is CASSSRLAGGPQEQFF. In nucleotides, the CDR3 is TGTGCCAGCAGTTCTAGACTAGCGGGGGGGCCTCAGGAGCAGTTCTTC.

The V and J genes are TRBV19 and TRBJ2-5; TRBD1 matches at 8 bases. The end of the DNA is better explained by TRBJ2-7, so the J call may be wrong. CDR1 and CDR2 from the germline V gene are LNHDA and SQIVND (reference sequence). The CDR3 spans 17 residues. The CDR3 sequence is CASSRDRSGDNMDEQYF. The CDR3 DNA follows: TGTGCCAGTAGCCGGGACAGGTCCGGAGATAACATGGACGAGCAGTACTTC.

The J gene is TRBJ2-3, the V gene TRBV27, with 8 nucleotides matching TRBD2. The trim removed 3 bases at V and 1 base at J, leaving 3 bases unmatched. Germline CDR1 is MNHEY and CDR2 is SMNVEV (reference sequence). This CDR3 is built from 15 residues. CDR3 sequence reads: CASSFYSGGTDTQYF. DNA for the CDR3: TGTGCCAGCAGTTTTTATAGCGGGGGCACAGATACGCAGTATTTT.

The chain joins TRBV6-5 to TRBJ1-1; D perhaps matches TRBD1 (6 bases). Germline V CDR1 and CDR2: MNHEY, SVGAGI. The CDR3 consists of 13 residues. V lost 6 bases and J 7 bases, leaving 15 bases between the germline ends. This chain's CDR3 is CASRTGWGREAFF. The CDR3 DNA sequence: TGTGCCAGCAGGACAGGATGGGGCCGTGAAGCTTTCTTT.

The chain recombines TRBV2 with TRBJ2-3; 8 bases line up with TRBD1. The V gene end was trimmed by 6 bases and the J gene end by 7 bases; junction bases not matched to a gene: 3. Germline CDR1 SNHLY, CDR2 FYNNEI. There are 12 residues in the CDR3. The DNA for the CDR3 is TGTGCCAGCAGGGGGACAGGATATACGCAGTATTTT. Protein sequence: CASRGTGYTQYF. The full variable domain, completed using reference TRBV2 and TRBJ2-3, is EPEVTQTPSHQVTQMGQEVILRCVPISNHLYFYWYRQILGQKVEFLVSFYNNEISEKSEIFDDQFSVERPDGSNFTLKIRSTKLEDSAMYFCASRGTGYTQYFGPGTRLTVL.

The chain links TRBV4-2 to TRBJ2-1; 10 positions agree with TRBD2. Trimming took 0 bases from V and 8 from J; bases not matched to a gene: 4. Germline loops: CDR1 LGHNA, CDR2 YNFKEQ. The CDR3 contains 15 residues. CDR3 in amino acids: CASSQEGLAGDEQFF. For the CDR3, the DNA is TGTGCCAGCAGCCAAGAGGGGCTAGCGGGAGATGAGCAGTTCTTC.

V usage is TRBV19 and J usage is TRBJ2-7; the match to TRBD1 covers 11 bases. Germline CDR1 LNHDA, CDR2 SQIVND (reference sequence). J was trimmed by 7 bases and V by 4 bases; bases with no gene match: 6. The length of the CDR3 is 14 residues. CDR3 region: CASSTGTGGEEQYF. For the CDR3, the DNA is TGTGCCAGTAGTACCGGGACAGGGGGTGAGGAGCAGTACTTC.

V is TRBV11-1 and J is TRBJ2-4; TRBD1 matches 7 bases. CDR1 is SGHAT and CDR2 is FQDESV in the germline V gene (reference sequence). V gave up 5 bases and J gave up 5 bases; unmatched junction bases: 12. CDR3 length: 16 amino acids. CDR3 sequence: CASSTGTALGENIQYF. The CDR3 region has the DNA TGTGCCAGCAGCACCGGGACAGCCCTGGGGGAAAACATTCAGTACTTC.

A note on this clone: The same CDR3 is also encoded by other DNA sequences in this sample. CDR3 loop: CASSSTVNYGYTF. In nucleotides, the CDR3 is TGTGCCAGCAGTTCAACAGTCAACTATGGCTACACCTTC. The rearrangement uses TRBV6-6 and TRBJ1-2, with unresolved D. This CDR3 is 13 amino acids long. The germline gives CDR1 MNHNY, CDR2 SVGAGI (reference sequence). The V gene lost 4 bases and the J gene lost 2 bases, with 8 bases spanning the gap.